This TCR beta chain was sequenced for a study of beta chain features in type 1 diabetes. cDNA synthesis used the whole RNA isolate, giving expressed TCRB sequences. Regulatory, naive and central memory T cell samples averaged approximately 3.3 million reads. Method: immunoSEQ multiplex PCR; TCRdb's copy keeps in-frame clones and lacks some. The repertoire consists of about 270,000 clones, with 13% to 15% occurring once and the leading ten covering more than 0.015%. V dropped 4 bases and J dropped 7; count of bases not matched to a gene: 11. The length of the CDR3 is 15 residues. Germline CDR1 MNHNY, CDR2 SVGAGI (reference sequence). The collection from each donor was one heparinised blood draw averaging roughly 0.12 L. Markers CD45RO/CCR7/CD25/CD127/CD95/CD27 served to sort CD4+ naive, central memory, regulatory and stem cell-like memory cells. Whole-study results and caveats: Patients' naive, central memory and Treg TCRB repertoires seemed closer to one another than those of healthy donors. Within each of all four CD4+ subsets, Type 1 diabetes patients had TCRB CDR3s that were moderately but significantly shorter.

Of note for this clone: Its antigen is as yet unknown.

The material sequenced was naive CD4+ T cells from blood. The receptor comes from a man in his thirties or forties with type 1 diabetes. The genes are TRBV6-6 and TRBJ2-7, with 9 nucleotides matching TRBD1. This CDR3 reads CASSLVGTGSEEQYF. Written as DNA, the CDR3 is TGTGCCAGCAGTTTAGTCGGGACAGGGAGTGAAGAGCAGTACTTC.